This is a list of T cell receptor beta chains from one sample in a study of cytomegalovirus exposure and HLA in healthy donors. TCRdb's copy holds only in-frame clones and misses some; the assay was immunoSEQ multiplex PCR. The sample yields about 130,000 clones, approximately 80% seen once. Sequencing was carried out using PBMCs. The origin of the receptors is a girl between 2 and 10 years old in good health and CMV-seronegative. Each CDR3 is given with its conserved first and last residue. Each record gives: V gene, D gene, J gene, CDR3 protein, CDR3 DNA. The D gene is left open where the match is weak.

V: TRBV7-8; D: TRBD2; J: TRBJ2-7; CDR3: CASSSHRSGSYEQYF; DNA: TGTGCCAGCAGCTCCCATCGCAGCGGGAGTTACGAGCAGTACTTC
V: TRBV5-4; D: NA; J: TRBJ2-5; CDR3: CASSFRAGRSAWETQYF; DNA: TGTGCCAGCAGCTTCAGGGCGGGGCGAAGCGCTTGGGAGACCCAGTACTTC
V: TRBV19; D: NA; J: TRBJ2-3; CDR3: CASSIGAGGGGTDTQYF; DNA: TGTGCCAGTAGTATAGGGGCAGGGGGAGGAGGCACAGATACGCAGTATTTT
V: TRBV19; D: NA; J: TRBJ1-5; CDR3: CASSISRTDNQPQHF; DNA: TGTGCCAGTAGTATAAGCAGGACAGACAATCAGCCCCAGCATTTT
V: TRBV18; D: TRBD1; J: TRBJ1-4; CDR3: CASSPGTGTGYEKLFF; DNA: TGTGCCAGCTCACCGGGGACCGGGACAGGGTATGAAAAACTGTTTTTT
V: TRBV6-6; D: NA; J: TRBJ1-1; CDR3: CASSSRVHIENTEAFF; DNA: TGTGCCAGCAGTTCCAGGGTGCATATCGAAAACACTGAAGCTTTCTTT
V: TRBV5-1; D: TRBD1; J: TRBJ2-7; CDR3: CASSPGQGVDEQYF; DNA: TGCGCCAGCAGCCCCGGACAGGGTGTCGACGAGCAGTACTTC
V: TRBV28; D: NA; J: TRBJ2-7; CDR3: CASSSPSAHYEQYF; DNA: TGTGCCAGCAGTTCCCCTAGCGCCCACTACGAGCAGTACTTC
V: TRBV5-1; D: TRBD1; J: TRBJ2-3; CDR3: CASSLRHRGTYSDTQYF; DNA: TGCGCCAGCAGCCTACGCCACAGGGGGACGTACTCAGATACGCAGTATTTT
V: TRBV5-4; D: NA; J: TRBJ2-5; CDR3: CASSLEGRRVRGSETQYF; DNA: TGTGCCAGCAGCTTGGAGGGTCGAAGGGTTAGGGGGTCAGAGACCCAGTACTTC
V: TRBV6-5; D: NA; J: TRBJ1-1; CDR3: CASSYLRENTEAFF; DNA: TGTGCCAGCAGTTACCTAAGAGAGAACACTGAAGCTTTCTTT
V: TRBV5-1; D: TRBD1; J: TRBJ1-1; CDR3: CASSERQGAPEAFF; DNA: TGCGCCAGCAGCGAAAGACAGGGCGCTCCTGAAGCTTTCTTT
V: TRBV30; D: NA; J: TRBJ2-2; CDR3: CAWASWTNTGELFF; DNA: TGTGCCTGGGCGTCTTGGACAAACACCGGGGAGCTGTTTTTT
V: TRBV30; D: TRBD2; J: TRBJ2-1; CDR3: CALNSGGASEQFF; DNA: TGTGCCCTGAATAGCGGGGGGGCTAGTGAGCAGTTCTTC
V: TRBV6-1; D: TRBD1; J: TRBJ1-1; CDR3: CASLRDRGMNTEAFF; DNA: TGTGCCAGCCTCCGGGACAGGGGTATGAACACTGAAGCTTTCTTT
V: TRBV7-9; D: NA; J: TRBJ1-4; CDR3: CASSLNRVTTNEKLFF; DNA: TGTGCCAGCAGCTTAAACAGGGTTACAACTAATGAAAAACTGTTTTTT
V: TRBV19; D: NA; J: TRBJ2-1; CDR3: CASSMTGETNNEQFF; DNA: TGTGCCAGTAGTATGACGGGAGAAACCAACAATGAGCAGTTCTTC
V: TRBV5-4; D: TRBD1; J: TRBJ1-6; CDR3: CASRTDRDYSPLHF; DNA: TGTGCCAGCAGAACGGACAGGGATTATTCACCCCTCCACTTT
V: TRBV5-8; D: NA; J: TRBJ2-5; CDR3: CASSLGRVQETQYF; DNA: TGTGCCAGCAGCTTGGGTAGAGTCCAAGAGACCCAGTACTTC
V: TRBV12-5; D: NA; J: TRBJ2-4; CDR3: CASGAPGVLDVGAKNIQYF; DNA: TGTGCTAGTGGTGCCCCGGGGGTCCTTGATGTTGGGGCCAAAAACATTCAGTACTTC
V: TRBV6-1; D: TRBD2; J: TRBJ2-7; CDR3: CASSGTSGGAYEQYF; DNA: TGTGCCAGCAGTGGGACTAGCGGGGGGGCGTACGAGCAGTACTTC
V: TRBV27; D: TRBD1; J: TRBJ2-1; CDR3: CASTGQGAANEQFF; DNA: TGTGCCAGCACCGGACAGGGGGCAGCCAATGAGCAGTTCTTC
V: TRBV11-3; D: TRBD2; J: TRBJ2-1; CDR3: CASSLDAGGPRNEQFF; DNA: TGTGCCAGCAGCTTAGATGCGGGAGGGCCTAGAAATGAGCAGTTCTTC
V: TRBV27; D: NA; J: TRBJ2-7; CDR3: CASRDGIAEQYF; DNA: TGTGCCAGCAGGGACGGCATAGCGGAGCAGTACTTC